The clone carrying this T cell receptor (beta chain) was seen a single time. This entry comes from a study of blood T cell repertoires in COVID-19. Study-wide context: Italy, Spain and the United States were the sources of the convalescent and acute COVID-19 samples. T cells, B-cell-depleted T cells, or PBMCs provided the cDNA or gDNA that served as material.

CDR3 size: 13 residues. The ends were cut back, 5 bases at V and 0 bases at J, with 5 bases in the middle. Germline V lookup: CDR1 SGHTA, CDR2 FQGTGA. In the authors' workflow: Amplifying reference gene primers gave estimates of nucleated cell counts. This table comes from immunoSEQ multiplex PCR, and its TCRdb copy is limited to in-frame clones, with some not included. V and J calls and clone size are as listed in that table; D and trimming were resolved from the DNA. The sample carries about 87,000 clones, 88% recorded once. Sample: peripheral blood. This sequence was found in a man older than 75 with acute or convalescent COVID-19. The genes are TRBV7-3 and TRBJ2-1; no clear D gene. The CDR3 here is CASSDSSYNEQFF. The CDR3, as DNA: TGTGCCAGCAGCGACTCCTCCTACAATGAGCAGTTCTTC. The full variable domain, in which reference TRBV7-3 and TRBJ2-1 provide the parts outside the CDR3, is GAGVSQTPSNKVTEKGKYVELRCDPISGHTALYWYRQSLGQGPEFLIYFQGTGAADDSGLPNDRFFAVRPEGSVSTLKIQRTERGDSAVYLCASSDSSYNEQFFGPGTRLTVL.